The present entry profiles one T cell receptor (beta chain) with its context. The count of this clone is one. No cognate antigen has been identified for it. No clone much larger than this one lies a single base away; base qualities are absent. This sample was included in a study of blood T cell repertoires in COVID-19 (dated by TCRdb to 2018 to 2020). For context, the study as a whole: Samples covering the acute and convalescent phases of COVID-19 were provided by collaborators in the United States, Italy and Spain. The material from the prospective study consisted of cDNA or gDNA derived from T cells, B-cell-depleted T cells, or PBMCs. The dataset comprised deeply sampled blood TCRbeta repertoires from subjects exposed to, actively infected with, or recovered from COVID-19. The repertoires were made available in a free public database intended to serve as a resource for research on the immune response to SARS-CoV-2. The samples were drawn from two sources: the first 160 participants of the ongoing ImmuneRACE study, and some 1,300 subjects contributed by 6 global collaborators. A de-identified subject ID, COVID-19 status, age in years and sex were almost always included in the sample metadata. Where HLA class I and class II types were available, the types were taken from metadata supplied by the sample provider, not from assay-based typing.

V ends up 5 bases short and J 0 bases short, with an unmatched junction base count of 6. From the germline V gene, CDR1 is SGHRS and CDR2 is YFSETQ. The CDR3, cysteine through phenylalanine, is 17 amino acids long. The entry retains the CDR3 DNA only, 51 bases that are in frame from base 1. Collaborating institutions collected whole blood in K2EDTA tubes following their own protocols. Collaborator samples were shipped for TCRbeta analysis as frozen whole blood, isolated PBMCs, or DNA extracted from either sample type. TCRbeta CDR3 regions were amplified from genomic DNA using the immunoSEQ Assay, a bias-controlled multiplex PCR. In the source study's methods: Nucleated cell counts per sample were estimated from amplification of reference gene primers within the assay. To quantify the absolute abundance of each unique TCRbeta CDR3 rearrangement, sequence reads were collapsed and filtered. For each sample, productive Simpson clonality was calculated as the square root of Simpson's diversity index over productive rearrangements. Entries here come from immuneACCESS through TCRdb and include only in-frame sequences with V and J called. Some clones fail to appear in such tables; in the studies checked, an unresolved V gene covers under half of the shortfall, and the cause of the remainder is unknown. From that table come the V and J calls and clone size; the DNA was used to work out D and trimming. This sample holds about 150,000 clones; approximately 87% were observed only once. Of the sample, 8.5% to 9% is held by the ten largest clones.

The study at large found these results: The amount of clinical and demographic metadata varied by source and participant and was provided uncurated.

The V and J genes are TRBV5-1 and TRBJ2-1, and 12 bases in between align with TRBD2. The sequence was obtained from a woman between 45 and 60 years old with active or convalescent COVID-19. Sequencing input: peripheral blood. Here is the DNA: TGCGCCAGCAGGCCTAGCGGGAGGGCCCTCTCCTACAATGAGCAGTTCTTC. Its translation is CASRPSGRALSYNEQFF.